One sample yielded the 20 T cell receptor beta chains listed below, sequenced in a study of CD8 T cells in Susac syndrome. Reverse transcription of roughly 0.45 to 1 ug RNA was performed with random hexamers. TCRdb itself ran the immunoSEQ multiplex PCR reads through MiXCR, one entry per CDR3 protein. Of 200,000 to 250,000 distinct CDR3 sequences in the sample, approximately 94% are singletons; the top ten hold 0.15% to 0.2%. The sample consisted of CD4+ T cells from PBMCs. The source of these receptors is a human donor with Susac syndrome.

This clonotype has a single count. V is TRBV19 and J is TRBJ1-5; D is ambiguous. With 4 bases removed from V and 4 bases from J, the gap between germline ends came to 11 bases. The CDR3 loop spans 14 amino acids. Germline V gene lookup returns CDR1 LNHDA and CDR2 SQIVND (reference sequence). CDR3 residues: CASSRLQYNQPQHF. CDR3 DNA: TGTGCCAGTAGTAGGCTGCAGTATAATCAGCCCCAGCATTTT.

The chain carries TRBV4-3 and TRBJ1-3, with D uncertain. The V end lost 1 base, the J end lost 9 bases, and 19 bases lay between the germline ends. Germline assignment: CDR1 LGHNA and CDR2 YSLEER. This CDR3 has 16 residues. CDR3 region: CASSQADPSLETTIYF. The DNA of the CDR3 is TGCGCCAGCAGCCAAGCAGATCCCTCTCTGGAAACCACCATATATTTT.

The chain carries TRBV28 and TRBJ1-4; D unclear. The germline CDR1 and CDR2 sequences are MDHEN and SYDVKM. V lost 6 bases, J lost 0 bases, and 23 bases lay in between. The CDR3 sequence is 19 residues long. The CDR3 protein is CASRTARFRKDPTNEKLFF. The CDR3 DNA reads TGTGCCAGCAGGACGGCGAGATTCCGGAAGGATCCAACTAATGAAAAACTGTTTTTT. The full variable domain, in which reference TRBV28 and TRBJ1-4 provide the parts outside the CDR3, is DVKVTQSSRYLVKRTGEKVFLECVQDMDHENMFWYRQDPGLGLRLIYFSYDVKMKEKGDIPEGYSVSREKKERFSLILESASTNQTSMYLCASRTARFRKDPTNEKLFFGSGTQLSVL.

The chain carries TRBV12-3 or TRBV12-4 and TRBJ2-3, with D perhaps TRBD1 or TRBD2 (7 bases each). This CDR3 contains 16 residues. Trimming removed 2 bases at V and 5 bases at J, with 17 bases between. The CDR3 region is CASSLRGRGLGDTQYF. CDR3 bases: TGTGCCAGCAGTTTAAGGGGGCGGGGGTTGGGAGATACGCAGTATTTT.

In this sample, this clonotype turned up once. V gene TRBV9 combines with J gene TRBJ1-6, with TRBD1 matching over 7 bases. V was clipped by 3 bases and J by 7 bases; unmatched bases: 10. CDR1 is SGDLS and CDR2 is YYNGEE in the germline V gene. CDR3 length equals 16 residues. This CDR3 is CASSAHQQGTNSPLHF. DNA of the CDR3: TGTGCCAGCAGCGCACACCAACAGGGGACGAATTCACCCCTCCACTTT.

The chain is built from TRBV20-1 and TRBJ1-1, with a weak D call TRBD1 (5 bases). V was trimmed by 6 bases and J by 0 bases, leaving 11 bases between them. This CDR3 has 13 amino acids. The germline V gene encodes CDR1 DFQATT and CDR2 SNEGSKA (reference sequence). The CDR3 coding sequence is TGCAGTGCCGGTCAGGGATTGAACACTGAAGCTTTCTTT. Translation: CSAGQGLNTEAFF.

This clonotype appeared a single time. This rearrangement joins TRBV12-3 or TRBV12-4 to TRBJ1-5; TRBD1 aligns across 7 bases. CDR3 length: 14 amino acids. Trimming at V came to 7 bases and at J to 4 bases, leaving 7 bases not matched to a gene. The CDR3 here is CASTLTGPNQPQHF. CDR3 DNA: TGTGCCAGCACCTTGACAGGGCCAAATCAGCCCCAGCATTTT.

The V gene is TRBV20-1, the J gene TRBJ1-5, with TRBD1 identical over 12 bases. This CDR3 is built from 17 residues. Trimming removed 6 bases from V and 3 bases from J; junction bases left unmatched: 12. Germline values: CDR1 DFQATT, CDR2 SNEGSKA (reference sequence). CDR3 nucleotide sequence: TGCAGTGCCCAGAGGGGACAGGGGGCAATACCCAATCAGCCCCAGCATTTT. Translation: CSAQRGQGAIPNQPQHF.

The gene calls are TRBV15 and TRBJ1-4; 7 positions agree with TRBD1. After removal of 3 bases from V and 6 bases from J, the junction contained 7 bases not matched to a gene. The CDR3 extends over 15 amino acids. Germline V lookup: CDR1 LNHNV, CDR2 YYDKDF (reference sequence). The CDR3 reads CATSREGAGDEKLFF. The CDR3 DNA is TGTGCCACCAGCAGGGAGGGGGCCGGAGATGAAAAACTGTTTTTT.

The chain has TRBV5-1 and TRBJ2-5; 7 bases are a match to TRBD2. The CDR3 totals 16 residues. Unmatched junction bases numbered 9, after V lost 4 bases and J lost 0 bases. Germline V CDR1 and CDR2: SGHRS, YFSETQ. CDR3 bases: TGCGCCAGCAGCGCATACCTCGGACTAGACCAAGAGACCCAGTACTTC. This codes for CASSAYLGLDQETQYF.

The chain combines TRBV18 with TRBJ2-5; D uncertain. The CDR3 covers 14 residues. Trimming removed 0 bases from V and 5 bases from J, with 10 bases in between. The germline gives CDR1 KGHSH, CDR2 LQKENI. CDR3 amino acids: CASSPPDGRETQYF. The CDR3, as DNA: TGTGCCAGCTCACCACCAGATGGTAGGGAGACCCAGTACTTC.

This chain connects TRBV5-4 to TRBJ2-4; D remains ambiguous. The CDR3 extends over 14 amino acids. Trimming removed 7 bases at V and 6 bases at J, with 17 bases between. Looked up from germline, CDR1 is SGHNT and CDR2 is YYREEE (reference sequence). This chain's CDR3 is CASRPYTSGNIQYF. CDR3 DNA: TGTGCCAGCCGGCCGTACACAAGTGGAAACATTCAGTACTTC.

This sequence joins TRBV5-1 and TRBJ1-2; TRBD1 agrees at 9 bases. V was clipped by 6 bases and J by 4 bases; unmatched bases: 7. CDR1 is SGHRS and CDR2 is YFSETQ in the germline V gene. The CDR3 runs 14 residues. The CDR3 DNA reads TGCGCCAGCACCAGACAGGGGGAAAGCTATGGCTACACCTTC. This gives the protein CASTRQGESYGYTF.

V gene TRBV6-5 combines with J gene TRBJ1-1, with D hard to call. CDR1 and CDR2 (germline): MNHEY, SVGAGI. The CDR3 length is 15 residues. The V and J ends lost 5 bases and 3 bases respectively, with 16 bases between them. CDR3 loop: CASSHRQVKDTEAFF. CDR3 in DNA: TGTGCCAGCAGTCATCGTCAGGTGAAGGACACTGAAGCTTTCTTT.

Only one count was recorded for this clonotype. The chain uses TRBV15 and TRBJ2-5; 7 positions match TRBD1. This CDR3 is 15 amino acids long. The V and J ends lost 5 bases and 5 bases, in that order; junction bases with no gene match: 11. CDR1 and CDR2 from the germline V gene are LNHNV and YYDKDF (reference sequence). The CDR3 loop reads CATSQNRGAGETQYF. The CDR3 region has the DNA TGTGCCACCAGCCAAAACAGGGGCGCTGGGGAGACCCAGTACTTC.

The chain recombines TRBV10-3 with TRBJ2-1, with D perhaps matching TRBD1 (5 bases). V was pared by 2 bases and J by 6 bases, with 8 bases between. CDR1 ENHRY and CDR2 SYGVKD come from the germline V gene. CDR3 length equals 13 residues. This CDR3 reads CAISENQGNEQFF. Written as DNA, the CDR3 is TGTGCCATCAGTGAGAACCAGGGCAATGAGCAGTTCTTC.

This chain connects TRBV9 to TRBJ2-2, with TRBD2 matching 7 bases. Germline V gene data show CDR1 as SGDLS and CDR2 as YYNGEE. The CDR3 consists of 16 residues. J gave up 6 bases and V 0 bases, and 8 bases lay outside the gene matches. The CDR3 bases are TGTGCCAGCAGCGTAGTTCTAGCGGAGGAGTCCGGGGAGCTGTTTTTT. Its protein is CASSVVLAEESGELFF.

V is TRBV20-1 and J is TRBJ1-1; no definite D call. Germline lookup yields CDR1 DFQATT and CDR2 SNEGSKA (reference sequence). V dropped 0 bases and J dropped 1 base, with 6 bases sitting between them. CDR3 size: 13 residues. The CDR3, as DNA: TGCAGTGCTAGAGACAGAGAGAACACTGAAGCTTTCTTT. It codes for CSARDRENTEAFF.

The J gene is TRBJ2-5, the V gene TRBV5-6; D ambiguous. The CDR3 has 12 residues. V was pared by 2 bases and J by 7 bases, with 9 bases between. The germline V gene has CDR1 SGHDT and CDR2 YYEEEE. CDR3 in amino acids: CASSLGQRTQYF. The CDR3 DNA reads TGTGCCAGCAGCTTAGGTCAGAGGACCCAGTACTTC.

As to this clonotype: A junction boundary mismatches the germline segment, possibly from a read error. The chain recombines TRBV7-2 with TRBJ2-3; 11 bases are shared with TRBD2. The CDR3 has 13 amino acids. The V gene's germline CDR1 is SGHTA and CDR2 FQGNSA. CDR3 nucleotides: TGTGCCAGCAGTCCAGACTCTAGCGGGGGGCCGAGATTT. Its translation: CASSPDSSGGPRF. Together with reference TRBV7-2 and TRBJ2-3, the CDR3 gives the full variable domain: GAGVSQSPSNKVTEKGKDVELRCDPISGHTALYWYRQSLGQGLEFLIYFQGNSAPDKSGLPSDRFSAERTGGSVSTLTIQRTQQEDSAVYLCASSPDSSGGPRFGPGTRLTVL.